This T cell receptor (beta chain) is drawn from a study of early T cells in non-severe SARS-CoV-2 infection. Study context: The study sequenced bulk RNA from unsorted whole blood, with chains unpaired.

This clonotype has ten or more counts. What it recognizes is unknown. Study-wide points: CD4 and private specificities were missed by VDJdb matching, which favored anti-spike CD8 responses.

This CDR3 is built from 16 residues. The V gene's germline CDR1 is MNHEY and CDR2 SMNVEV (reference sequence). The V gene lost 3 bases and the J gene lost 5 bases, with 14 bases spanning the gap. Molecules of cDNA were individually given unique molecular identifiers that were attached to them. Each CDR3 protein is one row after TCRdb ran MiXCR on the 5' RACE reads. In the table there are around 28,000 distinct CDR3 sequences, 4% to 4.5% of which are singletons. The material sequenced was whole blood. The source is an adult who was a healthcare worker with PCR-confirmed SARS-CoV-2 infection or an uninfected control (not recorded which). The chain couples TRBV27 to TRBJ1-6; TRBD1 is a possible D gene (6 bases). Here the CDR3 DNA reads TGTGCCAGCAGTTTGAGACAGGCAAGGAATAATTCACCCCTCCACTTT. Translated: CASSLRQARNNSPLHF.